Detailed here is one TCR beta chain. The data were taken from a study of blood T cell repertoires in COVID-19. For the study at large: Samples representing acute and convalescent COVID-19 were sourced from the United States, Italy and Spain.

In the original processing: Estimation of nucleated cell counts was performed using reference gene primer amplification. Clones were sequenced by immunoSEQ multiplex PCR, and TCRdb holds only the in-frame ones, with some missing. V and J calls and clone size come straight from that table; D and trimming were deduced from the DNA. The top ten clones hold around 3% of a sample with 400,000 or so clones, around 87% of them seen once. The CDR3 length is 14 residues. The V gene's germline CDR1 is GTSNPN and CDR2 SVGIG (reference sequence). V was cut by 5 bases and J by 4 bases, with 16 bases left in between.

This TCR was sampled from a human donor in a cohort sampled during active COVID-19. The rearrangement uses TRBV30 and TRBJ2-3; the D gene is possibly TRBD2 (6 bases). The sequencing input was peripheral blood. CDR3 sequence (DNA): TGTGCCTGGCACGGGGTAGCGGAAGCAGATACGCAGTATTTT. It yields the protein CAWHGVAEADTQYF.